This T cell receptor beta chain was retrieved from a study of breast tumors, draining lymph nodes, adjacent tissues. V dropped 3 bases and J dropped 0 bases, with 10 bases sitting between them. Looked up from germline, CDR1 is DFQATT and CDR2 is SNEGSKA (reference sequence). CDR3 length: 14 amino acids. Samples came from axillary lymph nodes draining the breast cancer. TCRdb analysed the multiplex PCR reads with MiXCR anew, one entry per CDR3 protein. The data hold about 110,000 distinct CDR3 sequences, with roughly 33% observed a single time. This clonotype was counted at least ten times. The sample comprised axillary lymph node tissue. The rearrangement uses TRBV20-1 and TRBJ2-3, with D uncertain. The TCR comes from a female donor with breast cancer. Some clones in this sample may be carry-over from other donors' samples. The CDR3 sequence is CSASESTSTDTQYF. CDR3 in DNA: TGCAGTGCTAGCGAATCCACTAGCACAGATACGCAGTATTTT.